The next 14 T cell receptor beta chains were all read from a single sample in a study of T cells after yellow fever vaccination (dated by TCRdb to about 2019). Libraries were built with 5' RACE. Instrument on record: Illumina HiSeq 2500. In TCRdb, the public reads were trimmed at Q25 with fastp and aligned with MiXCR, with productive beta chains retained. Rows merge per CDR3 protein into single entries with the most common DNA and genes. This sample holds 110,000 to 150,000 distinct CDR3 sequences; just over 6.5% were observed only once. The top ten hold approximately 0.67% of the sample. The sample's treatment or condition label is to be understood as: live attenuated yellow fever vaccine strain. Sequencing was performed on CD4+ T cells sorted from PBMCs, taken 10 days after the yellow fever booster vaccination. The source is a man aged 30 to 45 who received the YFV17D yellow fever vaccine.

This clonotype was picked up a small number of times. The V and J genes are TRBV19 and TRBJ2-3, with a weak D call TRBD2 (5 bases). The V and J ends lost 6 bases and 4 bases respectively, with 17 bases between them. The CDR3 length is 15 residues. Germline V gene lookup returns CDR1 LNHDA and CDR2 SQIVND (reference sequence). The CDR3 region is CASRDAGEVADTQYF. The CDR3 nucleotides read TGTGCCAGTAGAGACGCGGGCGAAGTTGCAGATACGCAGTATTTT.

This clonotype was counted at least ten times. The V call is TRBV30, the J call TRBJ2-5; D remains unclear. V was cut by 0 bases and J by 0 bases, with 11 bases left in between. Germline V gene data show CDR1 as GTSNPN and CDR2 as SVGIG (reference sequence). The CDR3 is 15 residues long. For the CDR3, the DNA is TGTGCCTGGAGTGTACCGAGGAAGTACCAAGAGACCCAGTACTTC. Translated: CAWSVPRKYQETQYF.

This clonotype came up many times. The V and J genes are TRBV5-5 and TRBJ1-6; D is unclear. This CDR3 region has 13 residues. Germline V lookup: CDR1 SGHKS, CDR2 YYEKEE (reference sequence). V was shortened by 4 bases and J by 6 bases, with 8 bases between the two germline ends. CDR3 sequence: CASSPAFNSPLHF. The DNA for the CDR3 is TGTGCCAGCAGCCCTGCCTTTAATTCACCCCTCCACTTT. Based on the CDR3 plus reference TRBV5-5 and TRBJ1-6, the full variable domain is DAGVTQSPTHLIKTRGQQVTLRCSPISGHKSVSWYQQVLGQGPQFIFQYYEKEERGRGNFPDRFSARQFPNYSSELNVNALLLGDSALYLCASSPAFNSPLHFGNGTRLTVT.

This clonotype was counted between two and nine times. This sequence joins TRBV19 and TRBJ2-7, with D uncertain. Germline CDR1 is LNHDA and CDR2 is SQIVND (reference sequence). Trimming pared 4 bases from V and 10 bases from J, leaving 17 bases between. CDR3 length equals 13 residues. CDR3 DNA sequence: TGTGCCAGTAGTAATTCCCGTCTCGAAAGACAGTACTTC. Its protein is CASSNSRLERQYF.

This clonotype came up many times. V is TRBV5-1 and J is TRBJ2-7; the match to TRBD2 covers 8 bases. Germline V gene sequence: CDR1 SGHRS, CDR2 YFSETQ. The J segment lost 5 bases and the V segment lost 0 bases, leaving 10 bases of the junction unmatched. The CDR3 loop spans 16 amino acids. CDR3 DNA sequence: TGCGCCAGCAGCTTGGACCATAAGCGGGAGACAAACGAGCAGTACTTC. It codes for CASSLDHKRETNEQYF.

There are many counts of this clonotype. The V and J genes are TRBV9 and TRBJ2-5; D is unresolved. V was trimmed by 1 base and J by 0 bases, leaving 10 bases between them. Germline CDR1 and CDR2: SGDLS and YYNGEE. The CDR3 length is 15 residues. In DNA form, the CDR3 reads TGTGCCAGCAGCGTATCTCAAGGAAACCAAGAGACCCAGTACTTC. It codes for CASSVSQGNQETQYF.

Notes on this clonotype: The germline gene is not matched at one end of the junction; a read error may be the cause. The chain employs TRBV28 and TRBJ2-7; TRBD1 might be the D (7 bases). In germline, CDR1 is MDHEN, CDR2 SYDVKM. This CDR3 has 12 amino acids. DNA of the CDR3: TGTGCCAGCAGTTCCTCTGTCAGGGGGGCCGTCTTC. This gives the protein CASSSSVRGAVF.

This clonotype was found many times. The rearrangement joins TRBV27 to TRBJ2-1; 11 bases match TRBD1. The CDR3 extends over 14 amino acids. J gave up 7 bases and V 7 bases, and 6 bases lay outside the gene matches. CDR1 is MNHEY, CDR2 SMNVEV, per germline (reference sequence). The CDR3 reads CASKPGQGGNEQFF. CDR3 bases: TGTGCCAGCAAGCCGGGACAGGGGGGGAATGAGCAGTTCTTC.

The table lists this clonotype with a few counts. The chain recombines TRBV5-1 with TRBJ2-3, with 11 nucleotides matching TRBD2. V gave up 4 bases and J gave up 6 bases; unmatched junction bases: 4. The CDR3 has 14 residues. The V gene's germline CDR1 is SGHRS and CDR2 YFSETQ. The DNA for the CDR3 is TGCGCCAGCAGCGTGGGACTAGCGGTGGATACGCAGTATTTT. It encodes CASSVGLAVDTQYF.

The rearrangement joins TRBV18 to TRBJ2-7, with 7 bases fitting TRBD2. Trimming cost V 3 bases and J 7 bases; bases outside gene matches: 12. CDR3 size: 15 residues. Germline CDR1 KGHSH, CDR2 LQKENI. The CDR3 region has the DNA TGTGCCAGCTCACCTCCGGCTAGCGGTGGCTGGGAGCAGTACTTC. This gives the protein CASSPPASGGWEQYF.

This clonotype has only a few counts. The chain employs TRBV30 and TRBJ2-3; no firm D call. Germline CDR1 is GTSNPN and CDR2 is SVGIG (reference sequence). The CDR3 sequence is 14 residues long. The V and J ends lost 3 bases and 4 bases respectively, with 14 bases between them. CDR3 sequence: CAWRVASGADTQYF. The CDR3 nucleotides are TGTGCCTGGAGGGTAGCCTCGGGTGCAGATACGCAGTATTTT.

There are many counts of this clonotype. The chain is built from TRBV7-2 and TRBJ2-1, with unresolved D. The germline V and J ends were trimmed by 6 bases and 9 bases, with 9 bases remaining between them. CDR1 is SGHTA, CDR2 FQGNSA, per germline. The CDR3 length is 11 residues. This chain's CDR3 is CASSESSEQFF. The CDR3 DNA is TGTGCCAGCAGTGAGAGCTCTGAGCAGTTCTTC.

J is TRBJ2-2 and V is TRBV11-2; 10 bases are shared with TRBD2. This CDR3 is built from 18 residues. Trimming at V came to 5 bases and at J to 4 bases, leaving 13 bases not matched to a gene. CDR1 and CDR2 from the germline V gene are SGHAT and FQNNGV. The CDR3 protein is CASSPDLLAGSPTGELFF. CDR3 DNA sequence: TGTGCCAGCAGCCCGGACCTACTAGCGGGGTCTCCCACCGGGGAGCTGTTTTTT. Variable domain in full (rest from reference TRBV11-2 and TRBJ2-2): EAGVAQSPRYKIIEKRQSVAFWCNPISGHATLYWYQQILGQGPKLLIQFQNNGVVDDSQLPKDRFSAERLKGVDSTLKIQPAKLEDSAVYLCASSPDLLAGSPTGELFFGEGSRLTVL.

This clonotype occurred many times. This chain links TRBV29-1 with TRBJ2-1, with 7 bases fitting TRBD2. The germline V gene has CDR1 SQVTM and CDR2 ANQGSEA. CDR3 size: 13 residues. Losses at the gene ends were 4 bases for V and 10 bases for J; bases not matched to a gene: 10. CDR3 in amino acids: CSVGEGPAGEQFF. Here the CDR3 DNA reads TGCAGCGTTGGGGAGGGACCGGCCGGAGAGCAGTTCTTC.